This TCR beta chain emerged from a study of cytomegalovirus exposure and HLA in healthy donors. Study-wide context: The early release's HLA-typed donors yielded 70 million to 85 million unique TCRs. Among the approximately 420 donors who were genotyped, 81% fell in the genetic ancestry cluster that is associated with self-reported Caucasian donors.

The CDR3 loop spans 15 amino acids. Germline loops: CDR1 LNHNV, CDR2 YYDKDF (reference sequence). Deletions cut 6 bases from V and 5 bases from J, with 18 bases between. Both 60 Vbeta primers and 13 Jbeta primers went into the PCR. The table came from immunoSEQ multiplex PCR; TCRdb's copy has only in-frame clones and leaves some out. This table has about 130,000 clones, roughly 82% appearing once. The sequencing input was PBMCs. This chain connects TRBV15 to TRBJ2-3, with a tentative D call TRBD2 (7 bases). The source is a middle-aged man in good health and CMV-seronegative. CDR3 coding DNA: TGTGCCACCAGAGAAGGGGGGGGGCTGGGAGATACGCAGTATTTT. Its protein is CATREGGGLGDTQYF. The full variable domain, rest sourced from reference TRBV15 and TRBJ2-3, is DAMVIQNPRYQVTQFGKPVTLSCSQTLNHNVMYWYQQKSSQAPKLLFHYYDKDFNNEADTPDNFQSRRPNTSFCFLDIRSPGLGDTAMYLCATREGGGLGDTQYFGPGTRLTVL.